This TCR beta chain was sequenced for a study of T-cell memory formation after mild COVID-19. Study as a whole: Largely donor-specific TCR clusters were found.

General study points: CM and EM subsets held most contracting CD4+ clones; EMRA held CD8+ ones. Clones that shrank (day 15 to 85) were balanced CD4/CD8, whereas later expanders leaned CD4+. Some SARS-CoV-2-responding clones were already detected in memory before infection.

The trim removed 5 bases at V and 7 bases at J, leaving 16 bases unmatched. Looked up from germline, CDR1 is LNHNV and CDR2 is YYDKDF (reference sequence). This CDR3 contains 17 residues. This clonotype was detected a few times. As yet, its antigen is unknown. Each CDR3 protein gets one entry after TCRdb re-called the 5' RACE reads with MiXCR. The sample contains over 130,000 distinct CDR3 sequences, 14% of which appear only once. The TCR was taken from an adult woman who had mild COVID-19 (a few samples of this study predate the infection). Cell type and time point are not known. The J gene is TRBJ2-2, the V gene TRBV15, with 7 bases matching TRBD1. Sequencing was carried out using PBMCs or a T cell subset sorted from them (not recorded which). CDR3: CATSRNPLTGSGGELFF. The CDR3 nucleotides read TGTGCCACCAGCCGTAACCCCCTGACAGGGAGCGGCGGGGAGCTGTTTTTT.